The 29 T cell receptor beta chains below were found in one sample sequenced in a study of T cell repertoires in cytomegalovirus infection. No antigen is known for these receptors. TCRdb reanalysed the reads using MiXCR and keeps one entry per CDR3 protein. The repertoire consists of tens of thousands of distinct CDR3 sequences, with 20% to 25% occurring once and the leading ten covering approximately 17%. The source material was PBMCs, sequenced either directly or after in vitro stimulation (not recorded which). Receptors were obtained from a human donor in good health (CMV status not recorded). Some clones in this sample may be carry-over from other donors' samples.

This clonotype was seen a handful of times. The chain links TRBV28 to TRBJ2-7; 7 bases agree with TRBD1. V gave up 8 bases and J gave up 2 bases; unmatched junction bases: 6. The CDR3 spans 13 residues. Germline V CDR1 and CDR2: MDHEN, SYDVKM. The CDR3 loop is CASGPGQTYEQYF. Here the CDR3 DNA reads TGTGCCAGCGGACCGGGACAGACCTACGAGCAGTACTTC.

There are a few counts of this clonotype. The chain carries TRBV14 and TRBJ1-2; 8 bases are shared with TRBD1. Germline V gene data show CDR1 as SGHDN and CDR2 as FVKESK. This CDR3 spans 15 amino acids. The V gene end was trimmed by 5 bases and the J gene end by 2 bases; junction bases not matched to a gene: 7. CDR3 in DNA: TGTGCCAGCAGCGCCCGACAGGGGTGGAACTATGGCTACACCTTC. Protein sequence: CASSARQGWNYGYTF.

This clonotype was detected ten times or more. The rearrangement uses TRBV4-1 and TRBJ1-5, with TRBD1 matching 9 bases. CDR3 length equals 15 residues. V lost 3 bases to trimming and J lost 6 bases; unmatched junction nucleotides: 6. Germline V gene sequence: CDR1 MGHRA, CDR2 YSYEKL. The CDR3 nucleotides read TGCGCCAGCAGCCAGAGGGACAGGGTGGGTCAGCCCCAGCATTTT. Translating it yields CASSQRDRVGQPQHF.

The chain joins TRBV18 to TRBJ2-1, with D perhaps matching TRBD1 (6 bases). The CDR3 runs 16 residues. Germline V gene lookup returns CDR1 KGHSH and CDR2 LQKENI. V was clipped by 3 bases and J by 9 bases, with 21 bases between them. CDR3 in DNA: TGTGCCAGCTCACCTCCTCCGGAGTCTCAAGGGGGTGAGCAGTTCTTC. It yields the protein CASSPPPESQGGEQFF. The variable domain in full, completed from reference TRBV18 and TRBJ2-1, reads NAGVMQNPRHLVRRRGQEARLRCSPMKGHSHVYWYRQLPEEGLKFMVYLQKENIIDESGMPKERFSAEFPKEGPSILRIQQVVRGDSAAYFCASSPPPESQGGEQFFGPGTRLTVL.

Ten or more counts support this clonotype. The chain recombines TRBV7-2 with TRBJ2-7; D is unresolved. V lost 1 base to trimming and J lost 0 bases, with 16 bases between them. Germline V gene sequence: CDR1 SGHTA, CDR2 FQGNSA. The CDR3 sequence is 17 residues long. The CDR3 DNA reads TGTGCCAGCAGCTTAGGGACGGCTACCATTAGCTCCTACGAGCAGTACTTC. This encodes CASSLGTATISSYEQYF.

The V call is TRBV19, the J call TRBJ1-1; unclear D gene. Germline V CDR1 and CDR2: LNHDA, SQIVND (reference sequence). The V gene lost 5 bases and the J gene lost 0 bases, with 16 bases spanning the gap. The CDR3 has 16 amino acids. The CDR3 DNA follows: TGTGCCAGTAGTCCCAACTTGGTAGGGTTGAACACTGAAGCTTTCTTT. This gives the protein CASSPNLVGLNTEAFF.

This clonotype was seen ten or more times. This chain connects TRBV7-2 to TRBJ2-7; D is unclear. This CDR3 spans 13 amino acids. V was trimmed by 1 base and J by 0 bases, leaving 4 bases between them. The germline gives CDR1 SGHTA, CDR2 FQGNSA. The CDR3 spells CASSLGFSYEQYF. CDR3 sequence (DNA): TGTGCCAGCAGCTTAGGCTTCTCCTACGAGCAGTACTTC.

In its sample, this clonotype was seen many times. The chain recombines TRBV7-2 with TRBJ1-2, with 9 bases matching TRBD1. Germline V gene lookup returns CDR1 SGHTA and CDR2 FQGNSA. The CDR3 runs to 15 residues. Germline trimming cut 5 bases from V and 6 bases from J; bases unmatched to any gene: 10. The CDR3 bases are TGTGCCAGCAGCCCGGGACAGGGTAGGACGGATGGCTACACCTTC. Amino acids: CASSPGQGRTDGYTF. The complete variable domain, with remaining parts taken from reference TRBV7-2 and TRBJ1-2, reads GAGVSQSPSNKVTEKGKDVELRCDPISGHTALYWYRQSLGQGLEFLIYFQGNSAPDKSGLPSDRFSAERTGGSVSTLTIQRTQQEDSAVYLCASSPGQGRTDGYTFGSGTRLTVV.

This clonotype has a handful of counts. The genes are TRBV6-1 and TRBJ1-1; no clear D gene. Trimming left V 4 bases short and J 3 bases short, with 15 bases between. Per the germline V gene, CDR1 is MNHNS and CDR2 is SASEGT. This CDR3 contains 15 residues. The CDR3 here is CASSATVAGYTEAFF. The CDR3 DNA sequence: TGTGCCAGCAGTGCCACGGTTGCGGGCTACACTGAAGCTTTCTTT.

This chain joins TRBV2 and TRBJ1-5; the D is unclear. Between the trimmed V and J ends, which lost 3 bases and 5 bases, there was a span of 8 bases. This CDR3 spans 13 amino acids. The germline V gene has CDR1 SNHLY and CDR2 FYNNEI. Here the CDR3 reads CASSDSNYQPQHF. CDR3 in DNA: TGTGCCAGCAGTGACAGTAATTATCAGCCCCAGCATTTT.

V usage is TRBV2 and J usage is TRBJ2-3; tentatively, D is TRBD1 (5 bases). The CDR3 totals 14 residues. The germline V gene has CDR1 SNHLY and CDR2 FYNNEI. The V end lost 1 base, the J end lost 0 bases, and 5 bases lay between the germline ends. CDR3 in DNA: TGTGCCAGCAGTGAAGGACAGAGCACAGATACGCAGTATTTT. The encoded protein is CASSEGQSTDTQYF.

This chain links TRBV6-4 with TRBJ1-6; D is perhaps TRBD1 (5 bases). Germline CDR1 and CDR2: MRHNA and SNTAGT. This CDR3 comprises 14 residues. V dropped 3 bases and J dropped 7 bases, with 10 bases sitting between them. The CDR3 reads CASSELGQNSPLHF. In nucleotides, the CDR3 is TGTGCCAGCAGTGAGTTAGGACAAAATTCACCCCTCCACTTT.

This clonotype was found many times. The chain combines TRBV7-2 with TRBJ1-1; D gene ambiguous. Per germline, CDR1 SGHTA and CDR2 FQGNSA. The CDR3 spans 15 residues. V lost 5 bases, J lost 0 bases, and 13 bases lay in between. The CDR3 loop is CASSLRGDMNTEAFF. The DNA of the CDR3 is TGTGCCAGCAGCCTACGGGGAGACATGAACACTGAAGCTTTCTTT. The variable domain in full, with the rest retrieved from reference TRBV7-2 and TRBJ1-1, is GAGVSQSPSNKVTEKGKDVELRCDPISGHTALYWYRQSLGQGLEFLIYFQGNSAPDKSGLPSDRFSAERTGGSVSTLTIQRTQQEDSAVYLCASSLRGDMNTEAFFGQGTRLTVV.

About this clonotype itself: Its ends do not fully match the called genes, so a read error is possible. The rearrangement uses TRBV30 and TRBJ2-5; TRBD2 aligns across 7 bases. Per the germline V gene, CDR1 is GTSNPN and CDR2 is SVGIG (reference sequence). This CDR3 contains 11 residues. The CDR3 DNA is TGTGCCTGGAGTGATAGGACTAGTTGGGACTTC. Its translation is CAWSDRTSWDF.

This clonotype was detected ten times or more. V usage is TRBV12-3 or TRBV12-4 and J usage is TRBJ1-2; possibly TRBD1 for D (5 bases). V gave up 5 bases and J gave up 8 bases, with 12 bases separating them. This CDR3 has 12 amino acids. The CDR3 DNA sequence: TGTGCCAGCAGTCGCGGCAGGGACGGCTACACCTTC. Amino acids: CASSRGRDGYTF.

V gene TRBV7-6 combines with J gene TRBJ2-2; TRBD2 aligns across 7 bases. Germline trimming cut 5 bases from V and 1 base from J; bases unmatched to any gene: 4. This CDR3 region has 15 residues. CDR1 SGHVS and CDR2 FNYEAQ come from the germline V gene. CDR3 bases: TGTGCCAGCAGCGCGTGGGGGGGGAACACCGGGGAGCTGTTTTTT. Amino acids: CASSAWGGNTGELFF.

Many counts were recorded for this clonotype. The chain combines TRBV6-2 or TRBV6-3 with TRBJ1-1; no reliable D call. The germline V gene has CDR1 MNHEY and CDR2 SVGEGT. Trimming left V 10 bases short and J 1 base short, with 7 bases between. The CDR3 is made up of 11 amino acids. CDR3 nucleotide sequence: TGTGCCATCGGCTGGAACACTGAAGCTTTCTTT. It encodes CAIGWNTEAFF.

This clonotype was counted a few times. The chain links TRBV4-3 to TRBJ1-1, with D unresolved. CDR3 length: 15 residues. Germline V gene data show CDR1 as LGHNA and CDR2 as YSLEER. Deletions cut 0 bases from V and 1 base from J, with 9 bases between. In DNA form, the CDR3 reads TGCGCCAGCAGCCAAGACTCGGGAGGGAACACTGAAGCTTTCTTT. Its translation is CASSQDSGGNTEAFF.

The chain links TRBV7-8 to TRBJ2-2, with TRBD1 as a possible D gene (5 bases). Germline V gene data show CDR1 as SGHVS and CDR2 as FQNEAQ. V was shortened by 2 bases and J by 5 bases, with 21 bases between the two germline ends. The CDR3 has 18 amino acids. The CDR3 DNA is TGTGCCAGCAGCTTATTGAGGCGCAGGGTATCGAGGACCGGGGAGCTGTTTTTT. Protein product: CASSLLRRRVSRTGELFF.

This clonotype was detected only a few times. This chain joins TRBV15 and TRBJ1-2, with D tentatively TRBD1 (6 bases). From germline, CDR1 is LNHNV and CDR2 YYDKDF (reference sequence). CDR3 length equals 14 residues. Trimming removed 6 bases from V and 2 bases from J, with 13 bases in between. The CDR3 DNA is TGTGCCACCAGGGACAGCACGAGGAACTATGGCTACACCTTC. It codes for CATRDSTRNYGYTF.

This clonotype was detected many times. This chain uses TRBV11-2 with TRBJ2-7; D possibly corresponds to TRBD1 (6 bases). The CDR3 length is 14 residues. Between the trimmed V and J ends, which lost 5 bases and 3 bases, there was a span of 14 bases. From germline, CDR1 is SGHAT and CDR2 FQNNGV. The CDR3 region has the DNA TGTGCCAGCAGCCCCAGGGGACATTTCTACGAGCAGTACTTC. Protein product: CASSPRGHFYEQYF. The whole variable domain, remainder taken from reference TRBV11-2 and TRBJ2-7, is EAGVAQSPRYKIIEKRQSVAFWCNPISGHATLYWYQQILGQGPKLLIQFQNNGVVDDSQLPKDRFSAERLKGVDSTLKIQPAKLEDSAVYLCASSPRGHFYEQYFGPGTRLTVT.

The table lists this clonotype with many counts. The chain combines TRBV7-2 with TRBJ1-5; D not certain. V was pared by 10 bases and J by 10 bases, with 20 bases between. Looked up from germline, CDR1 is SGHTA and CDR2 is FQGNSA. The CDR3 is 13 amino acids. In DNA, the CDR3 is TGTGCCAACTACGGTGGCGGGCCCGACCCCCAGCATTTT. Translating it yields CANYGGGPDPQHF. Using reference TRBV7-2 and TRBJ1-5 for the parts outside the CDR3, the full variable domain is GAGVSQSPSNKVTEKGKDVELRCDPISGHTALYWYRQSLGQGLEFLIYFQGNSAPDKSGLPSDRFSAERTGGSVSTLTIQRTQQEDSAVYLCANYGGGPDPQHFGDGTRLSIL.

This clonotype appeared many times. This chain links TRBV7-8 with TRBJ2-3; D remains unclear. The CDR3 is made up of 11 amino acids. V lost 5 bases, J lost 9 bases, and 9 bases lay in between. CDR1 SGHVS and CDR2 FQNEAQ come from the germline V gene. CDR3 nucleotides: TGTGCCAGCAGCCTACGTAGCACGCAGTATTTT. Translated: CASSLRSTQYF.

This chain links TRBV2 with TRBJ1-6; D might be TRBD1 (6 bases). The germline V and J ends were trimmed by 8 bases and 7 bases, with 18 bases remaining between them. Germline V lookup: CDR1 SNHLY, CDR2 FYNNEI. The CDR3 sequence is 15 residues long. The DNA for the CDR3 is TGTGCCAGCCGGAGACAGGCCAACTCCAATTCACCCCTCCACTTT. Protein sequence: CASRRQANSNSPLHF.

This clonotype was counted a few times. This chain uses TRBV12-3 or TRBV12-4 with TRBJ2-7; D is tentatively TRBD1 or TRBD2 (5 bases each). V lost 1 base and J 1 base, leaving 20 bases between the germline ends. The CDR3 covers 18 residues. Here the CDR3 DNA reads TGTGCCAGCAGTTTAGGGGTTATGGTGGGGGTCGGATCCTACGAGCAGTACTTC. Translation gives CASSLGVMVGVGSYEQYF.

This clonotype was counted only a few times. The chain couples TRBV7-8 to TRBJ1-6; no clear D. The germline CDR1 and CDR2 sequences are SGHVS and FQNEAQ. The CDR3 sequence is 16 residues long. Trimming left V 1 base short and J 7 bases short, with 14 bases between. CDR3 in amino acids: CASSLEGWRTNSPLHF. As DNA, the CDR3 is TGTGCCAGCAGCTTAGAGGGATGGCGCACGAATTCACCCCTCCACTTT.

This clonotype was recorded many times. The V call is TRBV7-2, the J call TRBJ2-2, with 9 nucleotides matching TRBD2. The germline V gene has CDR1 SGHTA and CDR2 FQGNSA. The V and J ends lost 5 bases and 2 bases, in that order; junction bases with no gene match: 6. The CDR3 totals 16 residues. Here the CDR3 DNA reads TGTGCCAGCAGCCTGCTAGCGGGGACTAACACCGGGGAGCTGTTTTTT. It is translated as CASSLLAGTNTGELFF.

This clonotype occurred many times. The rearrangement joins TRBV7-2 to TRBJ2-5; TRBD2 matches 11 bases. Losses at the gene ends were 1 base for V and 1 base for J; bases not matched to a gene: 5. CDR3 length equals 17 residues. Looked up from germline, CDR1 is SGHTA and CDR2 is FQGNSA. The CDR3 loop reads CASSLGPSGRTQETQYF. The CDR3 nucleotides are TGTGCCAGCAGCTTAGGACCTAGCGGGAGGACCCAAGAGACCCAGTACTTC.

The V and J genes are TRBV6-1 and TRBJ2-1; no firm D call. The CDR3 is 11 amino acids. The germline V gene encodes CDR1 MNHNS and CDR2 SASEGT. V lost 5 bases and J lost 7, with 6 bases in between. CDR3 loop: CASSKSNEQFF. DNA of the CDR3: TGTGCCAGCAGTAAGTCGAATGAGCAGTTCTTC.